The 15 T cell receptor beta chains presented below share a single source sample, sequenced in a study of T cells in Graves' hyperthyroidism and ophthalmopathy. TCR beta CDR3 region amplification was performed from RNA transcripts. The HTBI primer set was used in a first-round RT-PCR of the TCR CDR3. TCRdb redid the calling of the multiplex PCR reads with MiXCR, one entry per CDR3 protein. The repertoire holds roughly 740,000 distinct CDR3 sequences, over 15% seen once, with approximately 8% in the top ten. The specimen was blood. The receptor source for this set is a young man with Graves' hyperthyroidism.

The table lists this clonotype with a few counts. The V and J genes are TRBV27 and TRBJ2-3, with a possible D match to TRBD2 (6 bases). The CDR3 has 17 amino acids. The V and J ends lost 4 bases and 0 bases respectively, with 17 bases between them. Germline CDR1 and CDR2: MNHEY and SMNVEV (reference sequence). The CDR3 spells CASSSSLTSLSTDTQYF. Written as DNA, the CDR3 is TGTGCCAGCAGTTCCTCACTGACTAGTCTGAGCACAGATACGCAGTATTTT.

The table lists this clonotype with many counts. The V and J genes are TRBV3-1 and TRBJ2-1; TRBD2 matches at 7 bases. Looked up from germline, CDR1 is LGHDT and CDR2 is YNNKEL (reference sequence). This CDR3 is built from 17 residues. Losses at the gene ends were 0 bases for V and 0 bases for J; bases not matched to a gene: 5. CDR3 loop: CASSQELAVSSYNEQFF. The CDR3 DNA is TGTGCCAGCAGCCAAGAGCTAGCGGTTAGCTCCTACAATGAGCAGTTCTTC.

J is TRBJ2-5 and V is TRBV30; 13 positions match TRBD2. J lost 2 bases, V lost 4 bases, and 10 bases had no gene match. The CDR3 consists of 17 residues. Germline assignment: CDR1 GTSNPN and CDR2 SVGIG (reference sequence). The DNA of the CDR3 is TGTGCCTGGACAGGCGGGACTAGCGGGACGCAACAAGAGACCCAGTACTTC. Translated, it gives CAWTGGTSGTQQETQYF.

The chain couples TRBV5-6 to TRBJ1-2; D is unresolved. The germline V gene has CDR1 SGHDT and CDR2 YYEEEE. V gave up 7 bases and J gave up 1 base, with 14 bases separating them. This CDR3 region has 14 residues. Here the CDR3 DNA reads TGTGCCAGCCGTGAGGCCGGCGGTAACTATGGCTACACCTTC. Encoded protein: CASREAGGNYGYTF. The variable domain in full, completed from reference TRBV5-6 and TRBJ1-2, reads DAGVTQSPTHLIKTRGQQVTLRCSPKSGHDTVSWYQQALGQGPQFIFQYYEEEERQRGNFPDRFSGHQFPNYSSELNVNALLLGDSALYLCASREAGGNYGYTFGSGTRLTVV.

The chain uses TRBV5-1 and TRBJ2-7; D unclear. The CDR3 is made up of 14 amino acids. V lost 4 bases, J lost 2 bases, and 13 bases lay in between. The germline CDR1 and CDR2 sequences are SGHRS and YFSETQ. In DNA, the CDR3 is TGCGCCAGCAGCCCTCGACAAGACCCCTACGAGCAGTACTTC. This gives the protein CASSPRQDPYEQYF.

The chain carries TRBV7-9 and TRBJ2-4; TRBD2 matches 7 bases. CDR1 and CDR2 from the germline V gene are SEHNR and FQNEAQ (reference sequence). The CDR3 extends over 17 amino acids. V trimming: 6 bases; J trimming: 0 bases; junction bases outside the gene matches: 11. In nucleotides, the CDR3 is TGTGCCAGCAGTGTGGGAGGGTTAACACTAGCCAAAAACATTCAGTACTTC. Translation gives CASSVGGLTLAKNIQYF.

The chain couples TRBV9 to TRBJ1-2; possible D gene TRBD1, 5 bases. The CDR3 sequence is 15 residues long. Per germline, CDR1 SGDLS and CDR2 YYNGEE. Trimming removed 4 bases from V and 4 bases from J, with 17 bases in between. CDR3 DNA: TGTGCCAGCAGCCCGGAGCCGGGGGGTCCCTATGGCTACACCTTC. It specifies CASSPEPGGPYGYTF.

This chain uses TRBV4-3 with TRBJ1-5; D is perhaps TRBD1 (6 bases). This CDR3 region has 14 residues. V was cut by 2 bases and J by 4 bases, with 9 bases left in between. The germline gives CDR1 LGHNA, CDR2 YSLEER. This CDR3 reads CASSQYRENQPQHF. The DNA of the CDR3 is TGCGCCAGCAGCCAATACAGGGAAAATCAGCCCCAGCATTTT.

CDR3 sequence: CATSRVRVETQYF. In DNA, the CDR3 is TGTGCCACCAGCAGAGTTAGGGTCGAGACCCAGTACTTC. The chain has TRBV15 and TRBJ2-5; D call uncertain. The V gene's germline CDR1 is LNHNV and CDR2 YYDKDF (reference sequence). The CDR3 length is 13 residues. Trimming took off 1 base at V and 5 bases at J, with 8 bases between the two ends.

This clonotype was recorded at least ten times. The V and J genes are TRBV27 and TRBJ2-3; 12 bases match TRBD2. The CDR3 consists of 15 residues. Germline loops: CDR1 MNHEY, CDR2 SMNVEV (reference sequence). Trimming took 6 bases from V and 4 from J; bases not matched to a gene: 5. CDR3 nucleotide sequence: TGTGCCAGCAGGACACTAGCGGGAGGCGCAGATACGCAGTATTTT. It is translated as CASRTLAGGADTQYF.

This clonotype was detected many times. The chain employs TRBV28 and TRBJ1-6; D is uncertain. CDR1 and CDR2 from the germline V gene are MDHEN and SYDVKM. Trimming pared 3 bases from V and 10 bases from J, leaving 7 bases between. The CDR3 has 12 amino acids. The CDR3 spells CASSFPRSPLHF. Here the CDR3 DNA reads TGTGCCAGCAGTTTTCCCCGGTCACCCCTCCACTTT.

The table lists this clonotype with many counts. J is TRBJ1-1 and V is TRBV28; 8 bases align to TRBD1. The CDR3 consists of 15 residues. V trimming: 6 bases; J trimming: 0 bases; junction bases outside the gene matches: 6. The germline V gene encodes CDR1 MDHEN and CDR2 SYDVKM. The CDR3 reads CASRQGGYMNTEAFF. The CDR3 coding sequence is TGTGCCAGCAGACAGGGGGGGTATATGAACACTGAAGCTTTCTTT.

This chain uses TRBV28 with TRBJ2-1; TRBD2 agrees at 9 bases. The CDR3 sequence is 15 residues long. From germline, CDR1 is MDHEN and CDR2 SYDVKM. The V gene end was trimmed by 6 bases and the J gene end by 3 bases; junction bases not matched to a gene: 6. In DNA form, the CDR3 reads TGTGCCAGCAGGTACGGACTAGCGTACTACAATGAGCAGTTCTTC. It codes for CASRYGLAYYNEQFF.

This chain uses TRBV12-3 or TRBV12-4 with TRBJ1-5; TRBD1 aligns across 7 bases. The CDR3 contains 17 residues. J gave up 7 bases and V 6 bases, and 18 bases lay outside the gene matches. The chain's CDR3 is CASSFSILGTVGQPQHF. The DNA for the CDR3 is TGTGCCAGCAGCTTCTCGATTTTAGGGACAGTGGGCCAGCCCCAGCATTTT.

There are many counts of this clonotype. This chain joins TRBV11-2 and TRBJ2-1; the D gene is possibly TRBD2 (6 bases). Germline V lookup: CDR1 SGHAT, CDR2 FQNNGV. V lost 3 bases and J lost 6, with 9 bases in between. This CDR3 has 13 residues. CDR3 DNA sequence: TGTGCCAGCAGCTTCGGAGGGTTCAATGAGCAGTTCTTC. Its translation is CASSFGGFNEQFF.